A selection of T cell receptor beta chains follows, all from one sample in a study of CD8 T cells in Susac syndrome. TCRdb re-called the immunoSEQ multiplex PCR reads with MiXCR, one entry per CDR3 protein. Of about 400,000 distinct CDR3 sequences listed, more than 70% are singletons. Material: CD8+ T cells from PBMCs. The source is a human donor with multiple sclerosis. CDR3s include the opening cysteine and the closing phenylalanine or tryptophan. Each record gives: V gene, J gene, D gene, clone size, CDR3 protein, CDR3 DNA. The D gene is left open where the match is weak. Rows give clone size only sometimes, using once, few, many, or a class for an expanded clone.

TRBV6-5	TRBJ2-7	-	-	CASSVREFNHEQYF	TGTGCCAGCAGTGTGAGGGAGTTTAACCACGAGCAGTACTTC
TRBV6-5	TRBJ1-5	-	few	CASSYGGGQPQHF	TGTGCCAGCAGTTACGGGGGGGGTCAGCCCCAGCATTTT
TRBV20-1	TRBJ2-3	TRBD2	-	CSASLGLGGGGTINTDTQYF	TGCAGTGCTTCCCTTGGGCTCGGCGGGGGAGGAACTATCAACACAGATACGCAGTATTTT
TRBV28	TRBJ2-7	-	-	CASSLTGRDNEQYF	TGTGCCAGCAGCCTAACAGGGAGGGATAACGAGCAGTACTTC
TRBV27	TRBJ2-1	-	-	CASQALGSFHRNTFF	TGTGCCAGCCAAGCTTTGGGGTCGTTTCATCGAAATACGTTCTTC
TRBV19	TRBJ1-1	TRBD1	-	CASSTGQGPGKNTEAFF	TGTGCCAGTAGTACGGGACAGGGACCCGGGAAGAACACTGAAGCTTTCTTT
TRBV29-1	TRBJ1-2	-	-	CSVGTAFYGYTF	TGCAGCGTTGGGACAGCCTTCTATGGCTACACCTTC
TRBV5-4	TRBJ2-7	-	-	CASSLVPGEQYF	TGTGCCAGCAGCTTGGTCCCGGGCGAGCAGTACTTC
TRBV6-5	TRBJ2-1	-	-	CASSYDNLYNEQFF	TGTGCCAGCAGTTATGATAACTTATACAATGAGCAGTTCTTC
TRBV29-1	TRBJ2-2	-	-	CSVVLSGGELFF	TGCAGCGTAGTACTGTCAGGCGGGGAGCTGTTTTTT
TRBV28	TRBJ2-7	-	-	CASSFGVYEQYF	TGTGCCAGCAGTTTCGGGGTCTACGAGCAGTACTTC
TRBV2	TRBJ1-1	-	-	CASSVLQIGDTEAFF	TGTGCCAGCAGTGTCCTCCAGATCGGGGACACTGAAGCTTTCTTT
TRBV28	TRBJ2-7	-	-	CASTLTSGRPTDEQYF	TGTGCCAGCACCCTCACCTCGGGACGGCCAACAGACGAGCAGTACTTC
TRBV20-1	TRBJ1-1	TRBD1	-	CSARERTGGVNTEAFF	TGCAGTGCTAGAGAGAGGACAGGCGGAGTGAACACTGAAGCTTTCTTT
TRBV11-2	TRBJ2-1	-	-	CASSTQTGTGDEQFF	TGTGCCAGCAGCACCCAGACAGGGACTGGAGATGAGCAGTTCTTC
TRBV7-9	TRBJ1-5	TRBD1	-	CASSSPDRVEAQHF	TGTGCCAGCAGCTCCCCCGACAGGGTCGAGGCCCAGCATTTT
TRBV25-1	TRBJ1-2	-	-	CASSEYFIGGAGARYYGYTF	TGTGCCAGCAGTGAATATTTTATCGGTGGGGCAGGGGCAAGATACTATGGCTACACCTTC
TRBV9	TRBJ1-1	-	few	CASSVGHTEAFF	TGTGCCAGCAGCGTAGGGCATACTGAAGCTTTCTTT
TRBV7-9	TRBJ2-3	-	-	CASSLSKGATDTQYF	TGTGCCAGCAGCTTATCGAAGGGTGCCACAGATACGCAGTATTTT
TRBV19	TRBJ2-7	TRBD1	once	CASSAGTGTYEQYF	TGTGCCAGTAGTGCCGGGACAGGGACCTACGAGCAGTACTTC
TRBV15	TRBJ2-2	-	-	CATSRDRITGELFF	TGTGCCACCAGCAGAGATCGCATTACCGGGGAGCTGTTTTTT
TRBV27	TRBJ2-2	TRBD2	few	CASSSAGEGELFF	TGTGCCAGCAGTTCGGCGGGGGAAGGGGAGCTGTTTTTT
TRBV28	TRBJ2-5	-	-	CAVLAPGGETQYF	TGTGCCGTCCTGGCGCCCGGAGGGGAGACCCAGTACTTC
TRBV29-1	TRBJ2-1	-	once	CSVGVHDLMGEQFF	TGCAGCGTTGGGGTGCATGACCTCATGGGTGAGCAGTTCTTC
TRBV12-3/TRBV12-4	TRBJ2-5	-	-	CASSVRRYQETQYF	TGTGCCAGCAGTGTCCGTCGGTACCAAGAGACCCAGTACTTC
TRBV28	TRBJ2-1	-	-	CASSAQLVAYNEQFF	TGTGCCAGCAGTGCTCAACTAGTAGCGTACAATGAGCAGTTCTTC
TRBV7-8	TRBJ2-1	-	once	CASSLGVYREKEEQFF	TGTGCCAGCAGCTTAGGAGTTTACAGGGAAAAGGAGGAGCAGTTCTTC
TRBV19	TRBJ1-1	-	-	CASSIRAPNTEAFF	TGTGCCAGTAGTATCCGGGCCCCCAATACTGAAGCTTTCTTT
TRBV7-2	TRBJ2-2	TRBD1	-	CASSSDRGRHGELFF	TGTGCCAGCAGCTCTGACAGGGGGCGTCACGGGGAGCTGTTTTTT
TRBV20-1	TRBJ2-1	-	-	CSARESRGFHEQFF	TGCAGTGCTAGAGAGAGTCGAGGGTTCCATGAGCAGTTCTTC
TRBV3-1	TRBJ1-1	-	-	CASSHGHLNTEAFF	TGTGCCAGCAGCCATGGGCACCTGAACACTGAAGCTTTCTTT
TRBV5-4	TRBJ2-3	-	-	CAGSLGSGTNTDTQYF	TGTGCCGGCAGCTTGGGTTCCGGGACCAACACAGATACGCAGTATTTT
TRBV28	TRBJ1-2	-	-	CASSPSYGYTF	TGTGCCAGCAGCCCGAGCTATGGCTACACCTTC
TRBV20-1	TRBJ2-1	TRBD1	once	CSASDRGNEQFF	TGCAGTGCTAGTGACAGGGGGAATGAGCAGTTCTTC
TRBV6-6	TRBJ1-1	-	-	CASSSPEGVVNTEAFF	TGTGCCAGCAGTAGCCCAGAGGGAGTTGTGAACACTGAAGCTTTCTTT
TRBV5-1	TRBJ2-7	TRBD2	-	CASSLDGGAHWEQYF	TGCGCCAGCAGCTTGGACGGGGGGGCCCATTGGGAGCAGTACTTC
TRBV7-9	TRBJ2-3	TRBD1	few	CASSLSPGQTTDTQYF	TGTGCCAGCAGCTTATCGCCGGGACAGACCACAGATACGCAGTATTTT